Listed below are T cell receptor beta chains from one sample, sequenced in a study of beta chain features in type 1 diabetes. TCRdb's copy holds only in-frame clones and misses some; the assay was immunoSEQ multiplex PCR. The table lists around 160,000 clones, 50% to 70% of them singletons, with around 0.096% in the top ten. The sequenced material came from naive CD4+ T cells from blood. These receptors came from a young man with type 1 diabetes. Both conserved end residues are part of each CDR3. The order of the fields is V gene, J gene, clone size, D gene, CDR3 protein, CDR3 DNA. D genes are given only for firm matches. Where a row states a size, it is once, few, many or the class of an expanded clone; other rows omit it.

v_call: TRBV7-2; j_call: TRBJ2-5; clone_size: NA; d_call: NA; cdr3_aa: CASSAPGAQETQYF; cdr3_nt: TGTGCCAGCAGCGCACCCGGGGCCCAAGAGACCCAGTACTTC
v_call: TRBV29-1; j_call: TRBJ1-2; clone_size: NA; d_call: NA; cdr3_aa: CSAQRVSYGYTF; cdr3_nt: TGCAGCGCCCAACGCGTTTCTTATGGCTACACCTTC
v_call: TRBV9; j_call: TRBJ2-3; clone_size: NA; d_call: NA; cdr3_aa: CASSVLETVDTQYF; cdr3_nt: TGTGCCAGCAGCGTATTGGAGACAGTAGATACGCAGTATTTT
v_call: TRBV30; j_call: TRBJ1-2; clone_size: NA; d_call: NA; cdr3_aa: CAWSVLNLRGGYTF; cdr3_nt: TGTGCCTGGAGTGTACTGAACCTCCGGGGAGGCTACACCTTC
v_call: TRBV28; j_call: TRBJ2-7; clone_size: NA; d_call: NA; cdr3_aa: CASRGLDSYHEQYF; cdr3_nt: TGTGCCAGCAGGGGGCTGGACAGCTACCACGAGCAGTACTTC
v_call: TRBV25-1; j_call: TRBJ2-7; clone_size: NA; d_call: NA; cdr3_aa: CASSESFGTFSYEQYF; cdr3_nt: TGTGCCAGCAGTGAATCCTTCGGGACATTCTCCTACGAGCAGTACTTC
v_call: TRBV30; j_call: TRBJ1-1; clone_size: NA; d_call: NA; cdr3_aa: CACRLRMNTEAFF; cdr3_nt: TGTGCCTGTAGGCTCAGGATGAACACTGAAGCTTTCTTT
v_call: TRBV9; j_call: TRBJ2-3; clone_size: NA; d_call: TRBD2; cdr3_aa: CASSVLAGGADTQYF; cdr3_nt: TGTGCCAGCAGCGTTCTAGCGGGGGGCGCAGATACGCAGTATTTT
v_call: TRBV15; j_call: TRBJ2-5; clone_size: NA; d_call: NA; cdr3_aa: CATSRDPGAGNQETQYF; cdr3_nt: TGTGCCACCAGCAGAGATCCCGGGGCAGGGAATCAAGAGACCCAGTACTTC
v_call: TRBV7-2; j_call: TRBJ1-1; clone_size: NA; d_call: NA; cdr3_aa: CASSLLGLLNTEAFF; cdr3_nt: TGTGCCAGCAGCTTATTAGGGCTGTTGAACACTGAAGCTTTCTTT
v_call: TRBV19; j_call: TRBJ2-5; clone_size: NA; d_call: NA; cdr3_aa: CASSLTGRETQYF; cdr3_nt: TGTGCCAGTAGTCTGACGGGGCGAGAGACCCAGTACTTC
v_call: TRBV7-9; j_call: TRBJ1-4; clone_size: NA; d_call: NA; cdr3_aa: CASSQSHSATNEKLFF; cdr3_nt: TGTGCCAGCAGCCAAAGCCACAGTGCAACTAATGAAAAACTGTTTTTT
v_call: TRBV4-1; j_call: TRBJ2-7; clone_size: NA; d_call: NA; cdr3_aa: CASSQDGDNSYEQYF; cdr3_nt: TGCGCCAGCAGCCAAGATGGGGACAACTCCTACGAGCAGTACTTC
v_call: TRBV6-1; j_call: TRBJ2-3; clone_size: NA; d_call: NA; cdr3_aa: CASSELVVTDTQYF; cdr3_nt: TGTGCCAGCAGTGAATTGGTGGTTACAGATACGCAGTATTTT
v_call: TRBV2; j_call: TRBJ2-1; clone_size: NA; d_call: TRBD2; cdr3_aa: CASRGTSGGPEVF; cdr3_nt: TGTGCCAGCAGAGGGACTAGCGGGGGCCCGGAGGTCTTC
v_call: TRBV9; j_call: TRBJ1-3; clone_size: NA; d_call: NA; cdr3_aa: CASSVGSGNTIYF; cdr3_nt: TGTGCCAGCAGCGTAGGGTCGGGAAACACCATATATTTT
v_call: TRBV27; j_call: TRBJ2-3; clone_size: NA; d_call: NA; cdr3_aa: CASSQNRAHTDTQYF; cdr3_nt: TGTGCCAGCAGTCAAAACAGGGCGCACACAGATACGCAGTATTTT
v_call: TRBV13; j_call: TRBJ2-7; clone_size: NA; d_call: NA; cdr3_aa: CASSFGVPNEQYF; cdr3_nt: TGTGCCAGCAGCTTTGGGGTTCCCAACGAGCAGTACTTC
v_call: TRBV6-6; j_call: TRBJ2-7; clone_size: NA; d_call: TRBD1; cdr3_aa: CASSPRTGPYEQYF; cdr3_nt: TGTGCCAGCAGCCCTAGGACAGGGCCGTACGAGCAGTACTTC
v_call: TRBV18; j_call: TRBJ2-7; clone_size: NA; d_call: NA; cdr3_aa: CASSPLGGEQYF; cdr3_nt: TGTGCCAGCTCACCACTCGGGGGTGAGCAGTACTTC
v_call: TRBV27; j_call: TRBJ1-1; clone_size: once; d_call: NA; cdr3_aa: CASSLRDLNTEAFF; cdr3_nt: TGTGCCAGCAGTTTAAGGGACTTGAACACTGAAGCTTTCTTT
v_call: TRBV7-2; j_call: TRBJ2-7; clone_size: NA; d_call: NA; cdr3_aa: CASSYSAYDGEQYF; cdr3_nt: TGTGCCAGCAGCTATTCAGCGTATGATGGAGAGCAGTACTTC
v_call: TRBV21-1; j_call: TRBJ2-7; clone_size: NA; d_call: NA; cdr3_aa: CASSVWTGDEQYF; cdr3_nt: TGTGCCAGCAGCGTGTGGACAGGAGACGAGCAGTACTTC
v_call: TRBV30; j_call: TRBJ2-7; clone_size: NA; d_call: NA; cdr3_aa: CAWSGPGRGPYEQYF; cdr3_nt: TGTGCCTGGAGTGGTCCGGGCAGGGGACCCTACGAGCAGTACTTC
v_call: TRBV18; j_call: TRBJ2-1; clone_size: NA; d_call: NA; cdr3_aa: CASSPPEAHEQFF; cdr3_nt: TGTGCCAGCTCACCACCGGAGGCCCATGAGCAGTTCTTC
v_call: TRBV20-1; j_call: TRBJ2-1; clone_size: NA; d_call: NA; cdr3_aa: CSAWQRIEQFF; cdr3_nt: TGCAGTGCTTGGCAGCGTATTGAGCAGTTCTTC
v_call: TRBV9; j_call: TRBJ2-1; clone_size: NA; d_call: NA; cdr3_aa: CASSVADNEQFF; cdr3_nt: TGTGCCAGCAGCGTAGCTGATAATGAGCAGTTCTTC
v_call: TRBV4-3; j_call: TRBJ2-5; clone_size: NA; d_call: NA; cdr3_aa: CASSQDWSGSTQYF; cdr3_nt: TGCGCCAGCAGCCAAGACTGGAGCGGATCGACCCAGTACTTC
v_call: TRBV19; j_call: TRBJ2-2; clone_size: NA; d_call: NA; cdr3_aa: CASLFLGELFF; cdr3_nt: TGTGCCAGCCTATTCCTGGGGGAGCTGTTTTTT
v_call: TRBV10-3; j_call: TRBJ2-7; clone_size: NA; d_call: NA; cdr3_aa: CAISERSGGTYEQYF; cdr3_nt: TGTGCCATCAGTGAGAGATCGGGGGGCACCTACGAGCAGTACTTC
v_call: TRBV11-3; j_call: TRBJ2-1; clone_size: NA; d_call: NA; cdr3_aa: CASSLGGSLSYNEQFF; cdr3_nt: TGTGCCAGCAGCTTAGGTGGCAGCCTCTCCTACAATGAGCAGTTCTTC
v_call: TRBV2; j_call: TRBJ2-1; clone_size: NA; d_call: NA; cdr3_aa: CASIDWGEQFF; cdr3_nt: TGTGCCAGCATTGATTGGGGTGAGCAGTTCTTC